This is a list of T cell receptor beta chains from one sample in a study of graft-versus-host responses after intestinal transplantation. The assay was immunoSEQ multiplex PCR, and TCRdb's table has in-frame clones only and misses some. The data contain 11,000 to 15,000 clones, over 75% of them singletons. Sequencing used ileum tissue, obtained roughly 28 days after intestinal transplant. The origin of the receptors is a human patient who received an intestinal transplant, so some T cells may come from the graft donor. Each CDR3 is given with its conserved first and last residue. D genes are given only for firm matches. Rows may omit the clone size; those that give it use once, few, many or a size class.

J gene: TRBJ1-1; clone size: .; D gene: .; V gene: TRBV30; CDR3 DNA: TGTGCCTGGGCCACGCGGGAAGCCTGGCGGGACACTGAAGCTTTCTTT; CDR3 protein: CAWATREAWRDTEAFF
J gene: TRBJ1-1; clone size: once; D gene: .; V gene: TRBV7-6; CDR3 DNA: TGTGCCAGCAGCCCCTCCGAGGGGAACACTGAAGCTTTCTTT; CDR3 protein: CASSPSEGNTEAFF
J gene: TRBJ2-1; clone size: .; D gene: TRBD2; V gene: TRBV6-4; CDR3 DNA: TGTGCCAGGCCCAGCGGGGGGGCACCCAATGAGCAGTTCTTC; CDR3 protein: CARPSGGAPNEQFF
J gene: TRBJ1-1; clone size: .; D gene: TRBD1; V gene: TRBV28; CDR3 DNA: TGTGCCAGCAGTTTGGGCAGGGGGCGAGTTGAAGCTTTCTTT; CDR3 protein: CASSLGRGRVEAFF
J gene: TRBJ2-5; clone size: .; D gene: .; V gene: TRBV7-2; CDR3 DNA: TGTGCCAGCAGGAACACAGCGGGAGAGACCCAGTACTTC; CDR3 protein: CASRNTAGETQYF
J gene: TRBJ1-1; clone size: .; D gene: TRBD1; V gene: TRBV6-1; CDR3 DNA: TGTGCCAGCAGTGAAGTGGGGATCGGACAGGGCGCTGAAGCTTTCTTT; CDR3 protein: CASSEVGIGQGAEAFF
J gene: TRBJ1-3; clone size: .; D gene: TRBD1; V gene: TRBV4-2; CDR3 DNA: TGTGCCAGCAGCCAAGAGGGGACAGCCATCTCTGGAAACACCATATATTTT; CDR3 protein: CASSQEGTAISGNTIYF
J gene: TRBJ2-1; clone size: .; D gene: .; V gene: TRBV27; CDR3 DNA: TGTGCCAGCAGCCAGAACAGATTTCTCAGCTCCTACAATGAGCAGTTCTTC; CDR3 protein: CASSQNRFLSSYNEQFF
J gene: TRBJ2-1; clone size: .; D gene: .; V gene: TRBV10-1; CDR3 DNA: TGCGCCAGCAGTGAGGGACAGTACCTTGCCAACAATGAGCAGTTCTTC; CDR3 protein: CASSEGQYLANNEQFF
J gene: TRBJ2-1; clone size: few; D gene: TRBD2; V gene: TRBV6-5; CDR3 DNA: TGTGCCAGCAGTTCGATCGGGGGGAACTACAATGAGCAGTTCTTC; CDR3 protein: CASSSIGGNYNEQFF
J gene: TRBJ2-5; clone size: .; D gene: TRBD1; V gene: TRBV6-1; CDR3 DNA: TGTGCCAGCAGTGAAATAGAACAGGGGGCTCTTGTGACCCAGTACTTC; CDR3 protein: CASSEIEQGALVTQYF
J gene: TRBJ2-1; clone size: .; D gene: .; V gene: TRBV6-1; CDR3 DNA: TGTGCCAGCAGTGAAGTGGGCGATGAGCAGTTCTTC; CDR3 protein: CASSEVGDEQFF
J gene: TRBJ2-3; clone size: .; D gene: .; V gene: TRBV5-1; CDR3 DNA: TGCGCCAGCAGGGGTAGAGGGTTTAAGGGCACAGATACGCAGTATTTT; CDR3 protein: CASRGRGFKGTDTQYF
J gene: TRBJ1-6; clone size: few; D gene: TRBD1; V gene: TRBV5-6; CDR3 DNA: TGTGCCAGCAGCTCGATGCAGGGGGATTCACCCCTCCACTTT; CDR3 protein: CASSSMQGDSPLHF
J gene: TRBJ1-2; clone size: .; D gene: TRBD1; V gene: TRBV23-1; CDR3 DNA: TGCGCCAGCAGTCAAGAAGACAGGGGGATAGGCTACACCTTC; CDR3 protein: CASSQEDRGIGYTF
J gene: TRBJ2-5; clone size: .; D gene: TRBD2; V gene: TRBV6-6; CDR3 DNA: TGTGCCAGCAGTTACTCTGGACTAGCAGCGGAGACCCAGTACTTC; CDR3 protein: CASSYSGLAAETQYF
J gene: TRBJ1-2; clone size: .; D gene: .; V gene: TRBV28; CDR3 DNA: TGTGCCAGCATCTGGATGGGCGAACAGGGCTATGGCTACACCTTC; CDR3 protein: CASIWMGEQGYGYTF
J gene: TRBJ1-5; clone size: .; D gene: TRBD1; V gene: TRBV11-2; CDR3 DNA: TGTGCCAGCAGCTCTGCGACCGGGACAGATAATCAGCCCCAGCATTTT; CDR3 protein: CASSSATGTDNQPQHF
J gene: TRBJ2-1; clone size: .; D gene: TRBD2; V gene: TRBV28; CDR3 DNA: TGTGCCAGCAGTTTATTCGGACTAGCGGGGGACAATGAGCAGTTCTTC; CDR3 protein: CASSLFGLAGDNEQFF
J gene: TRBJ2-3; clone size: .; D gene: TRBD1; V gene: TRBV6-1; CDR3 DNA: TGTGCCAGCAGCTGGACAGGGCAAGATACGCAGTATTTT; CDR3 protein: CASSWTGQDTQYF
J gene: TRBJ1-6; clone size: .; D gene: .; V gene: TRBV2; CDR3 DNA: TGTGCCAGCAGGGAGTCTTCCTATAATTCACCCCTCCACTTT; CDR3 protein: CASRESSYNSPLHF
J gene: TRBJ2-1; clone size: .; D gene: TRBD2; V gene: TRBV11-3; CDR3 DNA: TGTGCCAGCGGACTAGCGAATGAGCAGTTCTTC; CDR3 protein: CASGLANEQFF
J gene: TRBJ2-5; clone size: once; D gene: TRBD2; V gene: TRBV5-1; CDR3 DNA: TGCGCCAGCAGCTTGGCCCAGCGGGGGGGCGGGCAGACCCAGTACTTC; CDR3 protein: CASSLAQRGGGQTQYF
J gene: TRBJ1-5; clone size: .; D gene: TRBD1; V gene: TRBV29-1; CDR3 DNA: TGCAGCGTTCGGGACAGGGAGGGCAATCAGCCCCAGCATTTT; CDR3 protein: CSVRDREGNQPQHF
J gene: TRBJ2-6; clone size: .; D gene: .; V gene: TRBV28; CDR3 DNA: TGTGCCAGCAGTTTCTACAGGTTCTCTGGGGCCAACGTCCTGACTTTC; CDR3 protein: CASSFYRFSGANVLTF
J gene: TRBJ2-3; clone size: .; D gene: TRBD2; V gene: TRBV7-2; CDR3 DNA: TGTGCCAGCAGCTCGCGGGGCGGGGGGGCTACAGATACGCAGTATTTT; CDR3 protein: CASSSRGGGATDTQYF
J gene: TRBJ2-5; clone size: .; D gene: .; V gene: TRBV5-4; CDR3 DNA: TGTGCCAGCAGTTCGCAGGAGACCCAGTACTTC; CDR3 protein: CASSSQETQYF
J gene: TRBJ2-2; clone size: .; D gene: .; V gene: TRBV7-8; CDR3 DNA: TGTGCCAGCAGCTTAGCTGGCATCTTGAACACCGGGGAGCTGTTTTTT; CDR3 protein: CASSLAGILNTGELFF
J gene: TRBJ2-6; clone size: few; D gene: .; V gene: TRBV29-1; CDR3 DNA: TGCAGCGTTGCCCTCTCTGGGGCCAACGTCCTGACTTTC; CDR3 protein: CSVALSGANVLTF
J gene: TRBJ1-1; clone size: .; D gene: TRBD1; V gene: TRBV11-2; CDR3 DNA: TGTGCCAGCAGCTTAAGAGGACAGGCGAACACTGAAGCTTTCTTT; CDR3 protein: CASSLRGQANTEAFF
J gene: TRBJ1-2; clone size: .; D gene: .; V gene: TRBV5-1; CDR3 DNA: TGCGCCAGCAGCTCGTCACAGGGTGAAGGGTATGGCTACACCTTC; CDR3 protein: CASSSSQGEGYGYTF
J gene: TRBJ2-5; clone size: .; D gene: .; V gene: TRBV29-1; CDR3 DNA: TGCAGCGTCAACGGGGGGCTTTTAGAGACCCAGTACTTC; CDR3 protein: CSVNGGLLETQYF
J gene: TRBJ1-2; clone size: .; D gene: .; V gene: TRBV20-1; CDR3 DNA: TGCAGTGCCCCCCAAGAACTTGGCTACACCTTC; CDR3 protein: CSAPQELGYTF
J gene: TRBJ2-4; clone size: once; D gene: .; V gene: TRBV10-3; CDR3 DNA: TGTGCCATCAGTGAGTCTGAGTGGGCCGTTCAGTACTTC; CDR3 protein: CAISESEWAVQYF
J gene: TRBJ1-4; clone size: few; D gene: TRBD1; V gene: TRBV28; CDR3 DNA: TGTGCCAGCAGTTTACGGGACAGCCTCTGGAAGGGACTGTTTTTT; CDR3 protein: CASSLRDSLWKGLFF
J gene: TRBJ1-2; clone size: .; D gene: .; V gene: TRBV9; CDR3 DNA: TGTGCCAGCAGCGTTCGGGGGGGCCGTGACTATGGCTACACCTTC; CDR3 protein: CASSVRGGRDYGYTF
J gene: TRBJ1-1; clone size: .; D gene: .; V gene: TRBV28; CDR3 DNA: TGTGCCAGCACTCCCAACACTGAAGCTTTCTTT; CDR3 protein: CASTPNTEAFF
J gene: TRBJ2-1; clone size: .; D gene: TRBD1; V gene: TRBV29-1; CDR3 DNA: TGCAGCGTTGTTCGACAGGGGAAGGACAATGAGCAGTTCTTC; CDR3 protein: CSVVRQGKDNEQFF
J gene: TRBJ2-6; clone size: few; D gene: .; V gene: TRBV5-4; CDR3 DNA: TGTGCCAGCAGCTTGGCAGGCTCTGGGGCCAACGTCCTGACTTTC; CDR3 protein: CASSLAGSGANVLTF
J gene: TRBJ1-4; clone size: .; D gene: .; V gene: TRBV7-8; CDR3 DNA: TGTGCCAGCAGCTTTCTACAGGGTAATGAAAAACTGTTTTTT; CDR3 protein: CASSFLQGNEKLFF
J gene: TRBJ1-6; clone size: medium-sized; D gene: .; V gene: TRBV28; CDR3 DNA: TGTGCCAGCAGGGTACAGGTCCATAATTCACCCCTCCACTTT; CDR3 protein: CASRVQVHNSPLHF
J gene: TRBJ1-2; clone size: .; D gene: TRBD1; V gene: TRBV18; CDR3 DNA: TGTGCCAGCTCCACTGGACAGGGATATGGCTACACCTTC; CDR3 protein: CASSTGQGYGYTF
J gene: TRBJ1-6; clone size: few; D gene: TRBD1; V gene: TRBV19; CDR3 DNA: TGTGCCAGTAGTACAGCCTCGACAGGGACTAATTCACCCCTCCACTTT; CDR3 protein: CASSTASTGTNSPLHF
J gene: TRBJ2-4; clone size: once; D gene: .; V gene: TRBV7-6; CDR3 DNA: TGTGCCAGCAGCCCAATAGCCAAAAACATTCAGTACTTC; CDR3 protein: CASSPIAKNIQYF
J gene: TRBJ2-2; clone size: few; D gene: .; V gene: TRBV19; CDR3 DNA: TGTGCCAGTAGGAGGGAGACGAACACCGGGGAGCTGTTTTTT; CDR3 protein: CASRRETNTGELFF
J gene: TRBJ2-7; clone size: .; D gene: TRBD1; V gene: TRBV27; CDR3 DNA: TGTGCCAGCAGGTCCGGGACAGGGTTCCACGAGCAGTACTTC; CDR3 protein: CASRSGTGFHEQYF
J gene: TRBJ2-1; clone size: .; D gene: TRBD2; V gene: TRBV11-1; CDR3 DNA: TGTGCCAGCAGCCCACTACTCTTAGCGGGGGGGCAAAATGAGCAGTTCTTC; CDR3 protein: CASSPLLLAGGQNEQFF
J gene: TRBJ1-2; clone size: .; D gene: .; V gene: TRBV2; CDR3 DNA: TGTGCCAGCAATCGAGCGGGGACTGATGGCTACACCTTC; CDR3 protein: CASNRAGTDGYTF
J gene: TRBJ1-2; clone size: .; D gene: .; V gene: TRBV29-1; CDR3 DNA: TGCAGCGTTGAAGTAGGAGGTTATGGCTACACCTTC; CDR3 protein: CSVEVGGYGYTF
J gene: TRBJ2-5; clone size: few; D gene: TRBD2; V gene: TRBV19; CDR3 DNA: TGTGCCAGTAGCCCGGGGGGGACCGGGGAGACCCAGTACTTC; CDR3 protein: CASSPGGTGETQYF
J gene: TRBJ2-5; clone size: .; D gene: TRBD2; V gene: TRBV2; CDR3 DNA: TGTGCCAGCAGGGGGACTAGCGGGGACCAAGAGACCCAGTACTTC; CDR3 protein: CASRGTSGDQETQYF
J gene: TRBJ2-3; clone size: .; D gene: TRBD1; V gene: TRBV6-5; CDR3 DNA: TGTGCCAGCCGGACAGGGAGCACAGATACGCAGTATTTT; CDR3 protein: CASRTGSTDTQYF
J gene: TRBJ2-2; clone size: once; D gene: .; V gene: TRBV18; CDR3 DNA: TGTGCCAGCTCACCACGACAGGGAGGCACCGGGGAGCTGTTTTTT; CDR3 protein: CASSPRQGGTGELFF
J gene: TRBJ2-1; clone size: .; D gene: .; V gene: TRBV27; CDR3 DNA: TGTGCCAGCAGTTTATCGTACAACAATGAGCAGTTCTTC; CDR3 protein: CASSLSYNNEQFF
J gene: TRBJ1-2; clone size: once; D gene: .; V gene: TRBV4-2; CDR3 DNA: TGTGCCAGCAGCCCGGGAGATGGCTACACCTTC; CDR3 protein: CASSPGDGYTF
J gene: TRBJ2-2; clone size: .; D gene: TRBD2; V gene: TRBV6-6; CDR3 DNA: TGTGCCAGCAGCTCCCGACCTAGCGGGGGCACCGGGGAGCTGTTTTTT; CDR3 protein: CASSSRPSGGTGELFF
J gene: TRBJ1-1; clone size: .; D gene: TRBD1; V gene: TRBV30; CDR3 DNA: TGTGCTCAGAGGGGGCAGGGCACTGAAGCTTTCTTT; CDR3 protein: CAQRGQGTEAFF
J gene: TRBJ1-1; clone size: .; D gene: .; V gene: TRBV18; CDR3 DNA: TGTGCCAGCTCACTAGCGAACACTGAAGCTTTCTTT; CDR3 protein: CASSLANTEAFF
J gene: TRBJ2-1; clone size: .; D gene: TRBD2; V gene: TRBV28; CDR3 DNA: TGTGCCAGCAGTTCCAGCGGGGGGGCCTTGTTAAGCGAGCAGTTCTTC; CDR3 protein: CASSSSGGALLSEQFF